This T cell receptor (beta chain) was sequenced in a study of blood T cell repertoires in COVID-19. Only in-frame clones appear in the TCRdb table, and some are missing; sequencing was by immunoSEQ multiplex PCR. The sample records roughly 56,000 clones, roughly 90% being singletons. The V gene's germline CDR1 is SGHNT and CDR2 YENEEA. The CDR3 runs 17 residues. Germline trimming cut 3 bases from V and 3 bases from J; bases unmatched to any gene: 8. The sample comprised peripheral blood. The sequence was obtained from a man aged 55 to 70 with active COVID-19. The genes are TRBV11-3 and TRBJ2-2; 9 nucleotides align to TRBD2. In DNA form, the CDR3 reads TGTGCCAGCAGCTTCTTAGCGGGAGAGGGATACACCGGGGAGCTGTTTTTT. This codes for CASSFLAGEGYTGELFF.